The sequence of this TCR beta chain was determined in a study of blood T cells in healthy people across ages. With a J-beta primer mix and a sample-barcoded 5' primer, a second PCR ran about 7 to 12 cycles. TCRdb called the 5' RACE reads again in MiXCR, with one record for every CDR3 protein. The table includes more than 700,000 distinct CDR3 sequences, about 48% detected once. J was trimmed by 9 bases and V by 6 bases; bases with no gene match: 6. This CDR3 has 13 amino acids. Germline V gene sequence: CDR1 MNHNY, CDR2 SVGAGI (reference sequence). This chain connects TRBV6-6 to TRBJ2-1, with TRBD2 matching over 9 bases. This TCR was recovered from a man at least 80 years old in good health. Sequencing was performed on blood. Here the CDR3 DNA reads TGTGCCAGCAGCGGGGGACTAGCTTTTGAGCAGTTCTTC. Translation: CASSGGLAFEQFF.